The 20 T cell receptor beta chains listed next were all sequenced from one sample in a study of Ad26.COV2.S vaccination and SARS-CoV-2 variants. Documented treatment: about 20 received Ad26.COV2.S at low or high dose, single or two shots; a few received placebo; per-sample allocation not given. It was on day 63 after the first vaccine or placebo injection that samples were taken. TCRdb keeps only in-frame clones here, not all; method: immunoSEQ multiplex PCR. The profile covers 400,000 to 500,000 clones, with approximately 89% appearing a single time and about 2.5% taken by the ten largest. The material was peripheral blood, obtained in a trial of Ad26.COV2.S vaccine versus placebo. The receptor set was obtained from a person aged 18-60 years who received the Ad26.COV2.S COVID-19 vaccine or a placebo.

This chain joins TRBV11-3 and TRBJ2-1, with 11 bases matching TRBD1. The CDR3 loop spans 20 amino acids. CDR1 and CDR2 from the germline V gene are SGHNT and YENEEA. V dropped 6 bases and J dropped 0; count of bases not matched to a gene: 16. The CDR3, as DNA: TGTGCCAGCAGTTTGACGTGGACAGGGGGCGAGGGGACCTCCTACAATGAGCAGTTCTTC. Translation: CASSLTWTGGEGTSYNEQFF. The whole variable domain, remainder taken from reference TRBV11-3 and TRBJ2-1, is EAGVVQSPRYKIIEKKQPVAFWCNPISGHNTLYWYLQNLGQGPELLIRYENEEAVDDSQLPKDRFSAERLKGVDSTLKIQPAELGDSAVYLCASSLTWTGGEGTSYNEQFFGPGTRLTVL.

The chain employs TRBV2 and TRBJ1-5, with a possible D match to TRBD1 (5 bases). Trimming removed 3 bases at V and 8 bases at J, with 23 bases between. Germline lookup yields CDR1 SNHLY and CDR2 FYNNEI. The CDR3 length is 17 residues. CDR3 residues: CASSDRRMARDVEPQHF. CDR3 in DNA: TGTGCCAGCAGTGATCGTCGGATGGCCAGGGATGTGGAGCCCCAGCATTTT.

In its sample, this clone was seen once. The chain uses TRBV19 and TRBJ1-4; TRBD1 matches 9 bases. Losses at the gene ends were 6 bases for V and 8 bases for J; bases not matched to a gene: 7. Germline V gene lookup returns CDR1 LNHDA and CDR2 SQIVND (reference sequence). The CDR3 loop spans 14 amino acids. The CDR3 reads CASSPFGQGEKLFF. CDR3 in DNA: TGTGCCAGTAGCCCCTTCGGACAGGGGGAAAAACTGTTTTTT.

The chain carries TRBV2 and TRBJ1-2; D ambiguous. Trimming removed 5 bases at V and 1 base at J, with 8 bases between. CDR3 size: 13 residues. Germline V gene lookup returns CDR1 SNHLY and CDR2 FYNNEI. The CDR3 sequence: CASSLGLNYGYTF. DNA of the CDR3: TGTGCCAGCAGTCTAGGTCTTAACTATGGCTACACCTTC.

J is TRBJ2-1 and V is TRBV2; 7 positions agree with TRBD2. This CDR3 spans 17 amino acids. J lost 7 bases, V lost 1 base, and 13 bases had no gene match. CDR1 and CDR2 (germline): SNHLY, FYNNEI. In DNA, the CDR3 is TGTGCCAGCAGTGAAGTTTCGGGCGGGGGTGCCCAGAATGAGCAGTTCTTC. Protein: CASSEVSGGGAQNEQFF.

The rearrangement uses TRBV29-1 and TRBJ1-1; 9 nucleotides agree with TRBD1. Trimming removed 7 bases from V and 2 bases from J; junction bases left unmatched: 5. The CDR3 contains 13 residues. CDR1 SQVTM and CDR2 ANQGSEA come from the germline V gene. In nucleotides, the CDR3 is TGCAGCGCCACGGGACAGGGAAACACTGAAGCTTTCTTT. Residues: CSATGQGNTEAFF. The full variable domain, with the rest looked up from reference TRBV29-1 and TRBJ1-1, is SAVISQKPSRDICQRGTSLTIQCQVDSQVTMMFWYRQQPGQSLTLIATANQGSEATYESGFVIDKFPISRPNLTFSTLTVSNMSPEDSSIYLCSATGQGNTEAFFGQGTRLTVV.

This clone was seen just once. The V call is TRBV6-2 or TRBV6-3, the J call TRBJ1-1; D call uncertain. Trimming cost V 2 bases and J 10 bases, with 11 bases left between them. CDR1 is MNHEY and CDR2 is SVGEGT in the germline V gene. This CDR3 spans 12 amino acids. The CDR3 spells CASSYPRLGAFF. In nucleotides, the CDR3 is TGTGCCAGCAGTTACCCCAGGTTGGGAGCTTTCTTT.

The J gene is TRBJ1-2, the V gene TRBV7-8; the D is unclear. Trimming took 5 bases from V and 7 from J, leaving 11 bases between them. CDR3 length: 12 residues. Germline-derived CDR1 and CDR2 are SGHVS and FQNEAQ. The CDR3 protein is CASSPETSGYTF. The CDR3 DNA follows: TGTGCCAGCAGCCCAGAGACAAGTGGCTACACCTTC.

This chain uses TRBV7-6 with TRBJ2-7; D tentatively reads TRBD1 or TRBD2 (7 bases each). Looked up from germline, CDR1 is SGHVS and CDR2 is FNYEAQ. CDR3 size: 15 residues. The ends were cut back, 3 bases at V and 5 bases at J, with 17 bases in the middle. In DNA, the CDR3 is TGTGCCAGCAGCTTGGGAGGGGGCGCGGTCAACGAGCAGTACTTC. This codes for CASSLGGGAVNEQYF.

The chain employs TRBV7-3 and TRBJ1-6; no firm D call. The CDR3 runs 13 residues. The V and J ends lost 2 bases and 16 bases respectively, with 15 bases between them. Germline loops: CDR1 SGHTA, CDR2 FQGTGA. Here the CDR3 DNA reads TGTGCCAGCAGCTTAGCGAATGGGCGTATGCTCCACTTT. The encoded protein is CASSLANGRMLHF.

The V and J genes are TRBV6-5 and TRBJ2-2, with D perhaps matching TRBD1 or TRBD2 (5 bases each). This CDR3 spans 14 amino acids. V was cut by 2 bases and J by 6 bases, with 10 bases left in between. Germline CDR1 reads MNHEY; CDR2 reads SVGAGI. The CDR3: CASSYQLGAGELFF. In nucleotides, the CDR3 is TGTGCCAGCAGTTACCAACTAGGGGCCGGGGAGCTGTTTTTT.

The chain uses TRBV29-1 and TRBJ2-7; 9 nucleotides line up with TRBD1. The CDR3 is 15 residues long. Germline assignment: CDR1 SQVTM and CDR2 ANQGSEA. The trim removed 7 bases at V and 6 bases at J, leaving 16 bases unmatched. The CDR3 loop is CSAGGLGQGSSEQYF. The CDR3 nucleotides are TGCAGCGCCGGGGGATTGGGACAGGGATCGTCCGAGCAGTACTTC.

V gene TRBV4-2 combines with J gene TRBJ1-6; D is unresolved. CDR3 length: 13 residues. The germline CDR1 and CDR2 sequences are LGHNA and YNFKEQ. The V end lost 10 bases, the J end lost 7 bases, and 14 bases lay between the germline ends. CDR3 bases: TGTGCCATATCCGACTCCTTCAATTCACCCCTCCACTTT. This codes for CAISDSFNSPLHF.

This clone appeared a single time. The gene calls are TRBV19 and TRBJ1-5; D gene unclear. CDR1 is LNHDA, CDR2 SQIVND, per germline (reference sequence). Trimming shortened V by 7 bases and J by 2 bases, and 12 bases separated the two germline ends. The CDR3 contains 14 residues. Here the CDR3 DNA reads TGTGCCAGTACGACAAGGAGGGGCAATCAGCCCCAGCATTTT. The encoded protein is CASTTRRGNQPQHF.

The count of this clone is one. The chain is built from TRBV5-4 and TRBJ1-5, with D possibly being TRBD1 (6 bases). Trimming stripped 0 bases from V and 10 bases from J, with 11 bases between. The CDR3 spans 13 residues. Germline V gene data show CDR1 as SGHNT and CDR2 as YYREEE (reference sequence). The CDR3: CASSLAPGVPQHF. As DNA, the CDR3 is TGTGCCAGCAGCTTGGCGCCAGGGGTCCCCCAGCATTTT.

The rearrangement uses TRBV7-8 and TRBJ1-1; TRBD1 is a possible D gene (6 bases). Looked up from germline, CDR1 is SGHVS and CDR2 is FQNEAQ. The V gene lost 4 bases and the J gene lost 9 bases, with 15 bases spanning the gap. This CDR3 is built from 13 residues. CDR3 coding DNA: TGTGCCAGCAGCTCCCGGACAGAAGGCCAAGCTTTCTTT. Translated: CASSSRTEGQAFF. Drawing the rest from reference TRBV7-8 and TRBJ1-1, the complete variable domain is GAGVSQSPRYKVAKRGQDVALRCDPISGHVSLFWYQQALGQGPEFLTYFQNEAQLDKSGLPSDRFFAERPEGSVSTLKIQRTQQEDSAVYLCASSSRTEGQAFFGQGTRLTVV.

This clone was recorded a few times. The V call is TRBV6-2 or TRBV6-3, the J call TRBJ2-7; TRBD2 matches 8 bases. Germline values: CDR1 MNHEY, CDR2 SVGEGT. The CDR3 has 16 amino acids. V gave up 0 bases and J gave up 3 bases; unmatched junction bases: 7. CDR3 DNA sequence: TGTGCCAGCAGTTACTCGAGCCTAGCGGGTTTCTACGAGCAGTACGTC. This codes for CASSYSSLAGFYEQYV.

The chain employs TRBV12-3 or TRBV12-4 and TRBJ2-6; D unresolved. The CDR3 consists of 13 residues. V was clipped by 5 bases and J by 3 bases, with 5 bases between them. In DNA form, the CDR3 reads TGTGCCAGCAGTAAGAGTGGGGCCAACGTCCTGACTTTC. Translating it yields CASSKSGANVLTF.

The chain couples TRBV14 to TRBJ2-3; 13 bases map to TRBD2. V trimming: 1 base; J trimming: 9 bases; junction bases outside the gene matches: 19. The germline gives CDR1 SGHDN, CDR2 FVKESK. The CDR3 is made up of 20 amino acids. The CDR3 here is CASSQVRGLAGRWERETQYF. In DNA form, the CDR3 reads TGTGCCAGCAGCCAAGTGAGGGGACTAGCGGGGAGGTGGGAGAGAGAGACGCAGTATTTT.

This clone was seen once. The gene calls are TRBV6-2 or TRBV6-3 and TRBJ2-2; D is uncertain. CDR1 and CDR2 from the germline V gene are MNHEY and SVGEGT. The CDR3 length is 15 residues. Trimming stripped 3 bases from V and 3 bases from J, with 11 bases between. The CDR3 bases are TGTGCCAGCAGTTATGGGGTAGTATACACCGGGGAGCTGTTTTTT. Translation: CASSYGVVYTGELFF.